This TCR beta chain came from a study of cytomegalovirus exposure and HLA in healthy donors. About the research overall: Around 81% of 398 genotyped donors fell in the Caucasian-associated ancestry cluster.

About this clone: Its matching antigen is unknown.

Donors in the study were healthy people who gave bone marrow. V shed 0 bases and J 4 bases; nucleotides not matched to a gene: 14. Germline lookup yields CDR1 LGHNA and CDR2 YSLEER. The CDR3 extends over 19 amino acids. Study results and limitations: A later analysis showed TCR association rates differing by HLA locus, peaking at DRB1 and lowest at HLA-C. Most TCR beta V segments were productive about 90% or about 30% of the time in an earlier analysis.

PCR was performed using 60 Vbeta and 13 Jbeta primers. Here immunoSEQ multiplex PCR was the method, and the copy in TCRdb shows in-frame clones only, minus some. Among roughly 100,000 clones listed, roughly three quarters were seen once. Sequencing was performed on PBMCs. The J gene is TRBJ2-2, the V gene TRBV4-3; TRBD2 aligns across 7 bases. This clonotype was obtained from a woman aged 18-35 years in good health and CMV-seropositive. The CDR3 DNA is TGCGCCAGCAGCCAAGAGCCTGCGTGGTCGGGGAGGGCCACCGGGGAGCTGTTTTTT. Its protein product is CASSQEPAWSGRATGELFF.